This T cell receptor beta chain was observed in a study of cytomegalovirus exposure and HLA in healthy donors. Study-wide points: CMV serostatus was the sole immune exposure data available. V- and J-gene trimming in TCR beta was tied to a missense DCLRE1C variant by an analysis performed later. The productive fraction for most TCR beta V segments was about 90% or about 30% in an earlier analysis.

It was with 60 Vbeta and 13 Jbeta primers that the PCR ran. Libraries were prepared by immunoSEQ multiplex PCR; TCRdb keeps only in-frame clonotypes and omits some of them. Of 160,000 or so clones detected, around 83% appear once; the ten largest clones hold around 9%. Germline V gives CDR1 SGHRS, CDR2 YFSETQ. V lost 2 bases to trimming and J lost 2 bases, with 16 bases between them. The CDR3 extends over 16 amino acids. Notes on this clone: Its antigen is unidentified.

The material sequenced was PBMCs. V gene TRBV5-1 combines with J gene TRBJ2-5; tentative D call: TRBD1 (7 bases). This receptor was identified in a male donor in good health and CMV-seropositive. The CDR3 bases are TGCGCCAGCAGCTTATCCCCGACAGGGAGGCAAGAGACCCAGTACTTC. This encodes CASSLSPTGRQETQYF.